This T cell receptor (beta chain) is from a study of T cells in Graves' hyperthyroidism and ophthalmopathy. As for the study in general: Before any treatment, at initial diagnosis, peripheral blood was collected.

The TCR beta CDR3 regions underwent amplification using RNA transcripts as the source. The HTBI primer set served for first-round RT-PCR of the TCR CDR3. TCRdb used MiXCR to reprocess the multiplex PCR reads, holding one entry per CDR3 protein. This table holds about 360,000 distinct CDR3 sequences, about 14% found once. Extraction of PBMCs used about 9.2 ml of fresh peripheral blood. Whole-study findings and limits: Most clonotypes that expanded in the thyroid above 0.001 also showed up in blood.

Trimming stripped 2 bases from V and 2 bases from J, with 15 bases between. The germline V gene encodes CDR1 DFQATT and CDR2 SNEGSKA (reference sequence). The CDR3 is made up of 15 amino acids. A word on this clonotype: What it binds is unknown.

Material: blood. J is TRBJ1-2 and V is TRBV20-1, with D possibly TRBD1 on 5 matching bases. The TCR was taken from a man aged 25 to 45 with Graves' hyperthyroidism that later progressed to Graves' ophthalmopathy. The CDR3 DNA sequence: TGCAGTGCTAGACCGCCAGGGAATAAAAACTATGGCTACACCTTC. Translation: CSARPPGNKNYGYTF.